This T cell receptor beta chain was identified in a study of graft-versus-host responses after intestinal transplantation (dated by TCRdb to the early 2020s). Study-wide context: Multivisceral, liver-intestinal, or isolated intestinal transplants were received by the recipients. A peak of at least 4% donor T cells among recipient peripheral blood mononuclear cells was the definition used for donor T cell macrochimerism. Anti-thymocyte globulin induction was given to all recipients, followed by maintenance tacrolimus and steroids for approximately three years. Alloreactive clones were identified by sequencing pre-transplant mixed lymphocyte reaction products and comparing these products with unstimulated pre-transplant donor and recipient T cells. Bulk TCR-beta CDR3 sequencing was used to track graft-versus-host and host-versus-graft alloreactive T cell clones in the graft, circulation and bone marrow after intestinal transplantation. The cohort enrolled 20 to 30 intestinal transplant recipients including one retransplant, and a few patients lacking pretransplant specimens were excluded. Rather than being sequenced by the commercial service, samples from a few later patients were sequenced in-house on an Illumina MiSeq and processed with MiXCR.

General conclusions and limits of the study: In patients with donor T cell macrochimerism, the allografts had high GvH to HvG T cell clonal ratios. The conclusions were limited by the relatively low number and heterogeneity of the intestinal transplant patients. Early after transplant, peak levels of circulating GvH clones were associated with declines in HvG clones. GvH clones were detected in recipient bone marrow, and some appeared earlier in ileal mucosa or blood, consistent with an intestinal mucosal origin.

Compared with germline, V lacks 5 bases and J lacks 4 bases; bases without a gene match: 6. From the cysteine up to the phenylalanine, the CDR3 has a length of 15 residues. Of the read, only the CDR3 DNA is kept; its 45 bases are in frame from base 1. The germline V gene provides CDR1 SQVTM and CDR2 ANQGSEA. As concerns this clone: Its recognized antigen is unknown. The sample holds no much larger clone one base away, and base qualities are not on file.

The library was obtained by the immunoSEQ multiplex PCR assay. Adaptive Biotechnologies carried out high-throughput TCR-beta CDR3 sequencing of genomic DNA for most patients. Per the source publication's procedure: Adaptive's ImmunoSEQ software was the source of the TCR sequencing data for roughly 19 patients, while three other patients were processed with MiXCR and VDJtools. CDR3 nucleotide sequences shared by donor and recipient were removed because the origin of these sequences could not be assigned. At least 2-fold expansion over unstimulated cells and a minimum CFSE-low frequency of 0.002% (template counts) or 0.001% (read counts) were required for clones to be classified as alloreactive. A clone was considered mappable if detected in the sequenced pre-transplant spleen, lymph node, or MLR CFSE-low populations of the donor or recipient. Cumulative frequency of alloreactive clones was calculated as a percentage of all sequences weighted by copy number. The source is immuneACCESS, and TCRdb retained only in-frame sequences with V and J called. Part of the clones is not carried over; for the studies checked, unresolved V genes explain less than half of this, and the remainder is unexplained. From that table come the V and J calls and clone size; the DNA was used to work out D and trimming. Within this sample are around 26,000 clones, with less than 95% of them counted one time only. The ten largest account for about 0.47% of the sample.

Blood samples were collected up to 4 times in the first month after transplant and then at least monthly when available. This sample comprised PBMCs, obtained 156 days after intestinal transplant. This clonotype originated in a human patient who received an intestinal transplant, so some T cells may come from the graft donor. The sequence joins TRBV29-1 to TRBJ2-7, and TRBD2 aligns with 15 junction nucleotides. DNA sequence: TGCAGCGTTCTTAGCGGGACTAGCGGGAGGTACGAGCAGTACTTC. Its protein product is CSVLSGTSGRYEQYF.